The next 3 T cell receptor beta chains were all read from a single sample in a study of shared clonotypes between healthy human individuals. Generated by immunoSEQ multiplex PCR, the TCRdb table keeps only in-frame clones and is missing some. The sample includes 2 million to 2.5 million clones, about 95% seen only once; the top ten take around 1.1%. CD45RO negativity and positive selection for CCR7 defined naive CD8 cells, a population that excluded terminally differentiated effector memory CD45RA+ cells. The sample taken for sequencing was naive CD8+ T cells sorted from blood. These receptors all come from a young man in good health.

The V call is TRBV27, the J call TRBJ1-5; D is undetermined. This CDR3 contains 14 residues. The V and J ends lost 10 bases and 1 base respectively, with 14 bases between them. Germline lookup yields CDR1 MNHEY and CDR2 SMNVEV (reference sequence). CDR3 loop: CATSLGGSNQPQHF. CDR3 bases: TGTGCCACCTCACTGGGTGGGAGCAATCAGCCCCAGCATTTT.

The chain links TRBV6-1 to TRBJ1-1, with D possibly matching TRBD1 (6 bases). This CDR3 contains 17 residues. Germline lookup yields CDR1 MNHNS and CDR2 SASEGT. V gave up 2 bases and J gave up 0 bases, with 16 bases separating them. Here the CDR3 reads CASSELGRGTMNTEAFF. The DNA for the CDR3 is TGTGCCAGCAGTGAATTGGGCAGGGGTACCATGAACACTGAAGCTTTCTTT.

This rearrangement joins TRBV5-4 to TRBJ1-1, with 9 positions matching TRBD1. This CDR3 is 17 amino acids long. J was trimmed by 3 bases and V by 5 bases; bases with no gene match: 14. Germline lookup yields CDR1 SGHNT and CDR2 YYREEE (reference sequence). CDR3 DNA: TGTGCCAGCAGTTATAGAACAGGGGGCAGATGGGACACTGAAGCTTTCTTT. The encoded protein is CASSYRTGGRWDTEAFF.